Shown below are 22 T cell receptor beta chains from a single sample sequenced in a study of control samples from healthy donors and cancer patients (dated by TCRdb to between 2020 and 2021). Library preparation used the immunoSEQ multiplex PCR assay. Held by TCRdb, this immuneACCESS table contains in-frame sequences only and omits some clones. Under half of the omission traces to an unresolved V gene where checked; the cause of the rest is unknown. The sample yields under 150,000 clones; 80% to 95% were counted once. The top ten clones comprise about 10% of the sample. The sequencing sample was made of blood. The receptors here all came from a man under 40 in good health.

This clone has more than one count but fewer than ten. The chain is built from TRBV7-3 and TRBJ2-3; D is perhaps TRBD1 (6 bases). Per germline, CDR1 SGHTA and CDR2 FQGTGA. CDR3 length: 15 residues. V lost 2 bases and J lost 2, with 11 bases in between. The CDR3 nucleotides read TGTGCCAGCAGCTTAGGGGGCGGCGCCACAGATACGCAGTATTTT. Its protein is CASSLGGGATDTQYF.

The V and J genes are TRBV7-9 and TRBJ1-1; 7 positions match TRBD1. This CDR3 has 17 amino acids. Germline lookup yields CDR1 SEHNR and CDR2 FQNEAQ (reference sequence). The J segment lost 5 bases and the V segment lost 1 base, leaving 13 bases of the junction unmatched. In DNA, the CDR3 is TGTGCCAGCAGCTTAGTACAGGGGTATCCGATGGAGACTGAAGCTTTCTTT. It yields the protein CASSLVQGYPMETEAFF. Complete variable domain (other parts from reference TRBV7-9 and TRBJ1-1): DTGVSQNPRHKITKRGQNVTFRCDPISEHNRLYWYRQTLGQGPEFLTYFQNEAQLEKSRLLSDRFSAERPKGSFSTLEIQRTEQGDSAMYLCASSLVQGYPMETEAFFGQGTRLTVV.

The gene calls are TRBV28 and TRBJ1-3; D call uncertain. Trimming shortened V by 4 bases and J by 0 bases, and 13 bases separated the two germline ends. The CDR3 contains 16 residues. Germline assignment: CDR1 MDHEN and CDR2 SYDVKM. The DNA for the CDR3 is TGTGCCAGCAGTTCCGGATCTGCCAACTCTGGAAACACCATATATTTT. This translates into CASSSGSANSGNTIYF.

V is TRBV5-1 and J is TRBJ1-3, with no clear D. CDR3 length equals 16 residues. Per the germline V gene, CDR1 is SGHRS and CDR2 is YFSETQ. Trimming took 0 bases from V and 0 from J, leaving 10 bases between them. CDR3 in amino acids: CASSLDGLSSGNTIYF. The CDR3 nucleotides are TGCGCCAGCAGCTTGGACGGATTGAGCTCTGGAAACACCATATATTTT.

The genes are TRBV5-6 and TRBJ2-1; 9 nucleotides match TRBD2. The ends lost 1 base at V and 16 bases at J; junction bases unmatched: 9. CDR1 SGHDT and CDR2 YYEEEE come from the germline V gene. The CDR3 is 13 amino acids. The CDR3 sequence is CASSLIRLAGEFF. The CDR3 DNA follows: TGTGCCAGCAGCTTGATTAGATTAGCGGGAGAATTCTTC.

The table lists this clone with a count of one. The chain couples TRBV18 to TRBJ1-1, with 7 bases matching TRBD1. The CDR3 length is 16 residues. The V gene's germline CDR1 is KGHSH and CDR2 LQKENI. The V and J ends lost 2 bases and 1 base, in that order; junction bases with no gene match: 7. The CDR3 here is CASSPTTGTENTEAFF. The CDR3 DNA is TGTGCCAGCTCACCAACCACCGGGACAGAGAACACTGAAGCTTTCTTT.

The V call is TRBV30, the J call TRBJ2-2; the D is unclear. This CDR3 is built from 13 residues. From germline, CDR1 is GTSNPN and CDR2 SVGIG (reference sequence). Trimming shortened V by 4 bases and J by 1 base, and 7 bases separated the two germline ends. Here the CDR3 reads CAWKAWNTGELFF. The CDR3 nucleotides read TGTGCCTGGAAGGCGTGGAACACCGGGGAGCTGTTTTTT. Based on the CDR3 plus reference TRBV30 and TRBJ2-2, the full variable domain is SQTIHQWPATLVQPVGSPLSLECTVEGTSNPNLYWYRQAAGRGLQLLFYSVGIGQISSEVPQNLSASRPQDRQFILSSKKLLLSDSGFYLCAWKAWNTGELFFGEGSRLTVL.

The V call is TRBV7-2, the J call TRBJ1-1, with 10 bases aligning to TRBD1. V shed 5 bases and J 7 bases; nucleotides not matched to a gene: 4. The CDR3 has 13 amino acids. The germline CDR1 and CDR2 sequences are SGHTA and FQGNSA. In DNA, the CDR3 is TGTGCCAGCAGCACCCGGGACAGGGGTGAAGCTTTCTTT. This codes for CASSTRDRGEAFF.

The chain has TRBV6-6 and TRBJ1-1, with D possibly matching TRBD1 (6 bases). The CDR3 is made up of 13 amino acids. Germline V gives CDR1 MNHNY, CDR2 SVGAGI (reference sequence). Trimming took 2 bases from V and 8 from J, leaving 12 bases between them. The DNA for the CDR3 is TGTGCCAGCAGTTACCAGGGGATCTCCGAAGCTTTCTTT. Its translation: CASSYQGISEAFF.

V usage is TRBV6-4 and J usage is TRBJ2-6, with D hard to call. V was trimmed by 6 bases and J by 0 bases, leaving 9 bases between them. Germline CDR1 and CDR2: MRHNA and SNTAGT. This CDR3 region has 15 residues. As DNA, the CDR3 is TGTGCCAGCAGCTCTACCAGCTCTGGGGCCAACGTCCTGACTTTC. It is translated as CASSSTSSGANVLTF.

The rearrangement uses TRBV2 and TRBJ1-1; D is unresolved. The CDR3 loop spans 13 amino acids. Germline V gene lookup returns CDR1 SNHLY and CDR2 FYNNEI. V lost 2 bases to trimming and J lost 6 bases, with 10 bases between them. This CDR3 is CASSERILPEAFF. In DNA, the CDR3 is TGTGCCAGCAGTGAAAGGATTCTTCCTGAAGCTTTCTTT.

CDR3 nucleotides: TGTGCCTGGAGATACCCCTTTACGGGTGATGCAGATACGCAGTATTTT. Amino acids: CAWRYPFTGDADTQYF. The chain is built from TRBV30 and TRBJ2-3; no clear D. V lost 3 bases and J lost 4, with 20 bases in between. From germline, CDR1 is GTSNPN and CDR2 SVGIG (reference sequence). The CDR3 length is 16 residues.

The V and J genes are TRBV27 and TRBJ1-5; a possible D gene is TRBD1 (6 bases). This CDR3 has 14 residues. The V and J ends lost 3 bases and 5 bases respectively, with 11 bases between them. In germline, CDR1 is MNHEY, CDR2 SMNVEV (reference sequence). CDR3 protein: CASSFAGEDQPQHF. DNA for the CDR3: TGTGCCAGCAGTTTCGCAGGGGAGGATCAGCCCCAGCATTTT.

The chain couples TRBV10-3 to TRBJ2-3; unclear D gene. Trimming pared 4 bases from V and 4 bases from J, leaving 15 bases between. The CDR3 length is 15 residues. The V gene's germline CDR1 is ENHRY and CDR2 SYGVKD. CDR3 in amino acids: CAISVLSGTSDTQYF. For the CDR3, the DNA is TGTGCCATCAGTGTCCTTAGTGGCACATCAGATACGCAGTATTTT.

There are a few counts of this clone. The rearrangement uses TRBV6-4 and TRBJ2-7; perhaps TRBD2 as D (6 bases). Trimming took 3 bases from V and 6 from J, leaving 12 bases between them. Germline V gene sequence: CDR1 MRHNA, CDR2 SNTAGT. The CDR3 loop spans 13 amino acids. The CDR3 loop is CASSEQAGGEQYF. The CDR3 DNA is TGTGCCAGCAGTGAACAGGCCGGGGGCGAGCAGTACTTC.

The rearrangement uses TRBV9 and TRBJ1-2, with 8 bases fitting TRBD1. CDR1 is SGDLS and CDR2 is YYNGEE in the germline V gene. Trimming took 3 bases from V and 4 from J; bases not matched to a gene: 5. The CDR3 is 14 residues long. DNA for the CDR3: TGTGCCAGCAGCGACAACAGGGGGTCCTATGGCTACACCTTC. It yields the protein CASSDNRGSYGYTF.

The gene calls are TRBV2 and TRBJ2-3; possibly TRBD1 for D (6 bases). V lost 6 bases to trimming and J lost 1 base, with 11 bases between them. Germline V gene sequence: CDR1 SNHLY, CDR2 FYNNEI. The CDR3 has 14 residues. The CDR3 region is CASRTRQGTDTQYF. DNA for the CDR3: TGTGCCAGCAGAACCCGACAGGGCACAGATACGCAGTATTTT.

The chain recombines TRBV24-1 with TRBJ2-1, with D perhaps being TRBD1 or TRBD2 (5 bases each). Germline V CDR1 and CDR2: KGHDR, SFDVKD. V dropped 4 bases and J dropped 8 bases, with 20 bases sitting between them. This CDR3 contains 16 residues. CDR3 nucleotides: TGTGCCACCAGTGACTATCAGCCCGGGACGTGGGATGAGCAGTTCTTC. Its protein product is CATSDYQPGTWDEQFF.

This rearrangement joins TRBV3-1 (or the pseudogene TRBV3-2) to TRBJ2-7; 8 nucleotides line up with TRBD1. Germline trimming cut 0 bases from V and 7 bases from J; bases unmatched to any gene: 11. Germline CDR1 LGHDT, CDR2 YNNKEL (reference sequence). The CDR3 contains 16 residues. This chain's CDR3 is CASSQDRGPSSVEQYF. The CDR3 nucleotides read TGTGCCAGCAGCCAAGACAGGGGGCCGAGTTCGGTTGAGCAGTACTTC.

The chain joins TRBV5-3 to TRBJ1-6; TRBD1 agrees at 7 bases. TRBV5-3 is an ORF, with its function uncertain. CDR3 length equals 16 residues. J gave up 8 bases and V 4 bases, and 12 bases lay outside the gene matches. The CDR3 region is CARSQDRDPVDSPLHF. DNA for the CDR3: TGTGCCAGAAGCCAAGACAGGGACCCGGTGGATTCACCCCTCCACTTT.

The J gene is TRBJ2-3, the V gene TRBV9, with TRBD2 identical over 8 bases. Germline values: CDR1 SGDLS, CDR2 YYNGEE. This CDR3 region has 15 residues. The V segment lost 4 bases and the J segment 4 bases; nucleotides outside the gene matches: 8. The CDR3 nucleotides are TGTGCCAGCAGCACCCCCCGGGAGGGTGCAGATACGCAGTATTTT. Its translation is CASSTPREGADTQYF.

The V call is TRBV7-9, the J call TRBJ2-1; D remains ambiguous. CDR3 length equals 15 residues. CDR1 is SEHNR and CDR2 is FQNEAQ in the germline V gene (reference sequence). Trimming removed 4 bases from V and 0 bases from J, with 10 bases in between. The CDR3 reads CASSYSRSSYNEQFF. The CDR3 DNA sequence: TGTGCCAGCAGCTATTCCCGGAGCTCCTACAATGAGCAGTTCTTC.